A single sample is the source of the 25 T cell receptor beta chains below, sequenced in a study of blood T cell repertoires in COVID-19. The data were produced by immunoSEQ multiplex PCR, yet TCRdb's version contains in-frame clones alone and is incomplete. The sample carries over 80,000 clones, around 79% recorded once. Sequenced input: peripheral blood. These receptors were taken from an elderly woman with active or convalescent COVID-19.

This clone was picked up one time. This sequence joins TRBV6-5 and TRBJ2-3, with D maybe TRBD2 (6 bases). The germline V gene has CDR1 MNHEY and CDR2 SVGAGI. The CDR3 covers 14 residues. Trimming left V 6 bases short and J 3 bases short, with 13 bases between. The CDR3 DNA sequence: TGTGCCAGCAGGGGTGGCGGGAATACAGATACGCAGTATTTT. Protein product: CASRGGGNTDTQYF.

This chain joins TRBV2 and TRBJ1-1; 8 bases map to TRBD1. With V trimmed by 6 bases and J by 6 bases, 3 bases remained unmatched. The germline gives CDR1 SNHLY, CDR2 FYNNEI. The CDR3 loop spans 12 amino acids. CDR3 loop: CASRDRVPEAFF. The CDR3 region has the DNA TGTGCCAGCAGGGACAGGGTACCTGAAGCTTTCTTT.

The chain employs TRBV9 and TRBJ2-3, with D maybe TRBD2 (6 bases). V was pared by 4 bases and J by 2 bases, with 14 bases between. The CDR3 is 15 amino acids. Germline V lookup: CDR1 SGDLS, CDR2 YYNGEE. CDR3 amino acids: CASSISGSPTDTQYF. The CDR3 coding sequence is TGTGCCAGCAGCATTAGCGGAAGTCCCACAGATACGCAGTATTTT.

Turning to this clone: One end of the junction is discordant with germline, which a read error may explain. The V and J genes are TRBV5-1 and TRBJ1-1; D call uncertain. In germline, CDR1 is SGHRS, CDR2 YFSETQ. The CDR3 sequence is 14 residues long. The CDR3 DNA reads TGTGCCAGCAGCTCGCGTCCGCGGGGCACTGAAGCTTTCTTT. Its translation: CASSSRPRGTEAFF.

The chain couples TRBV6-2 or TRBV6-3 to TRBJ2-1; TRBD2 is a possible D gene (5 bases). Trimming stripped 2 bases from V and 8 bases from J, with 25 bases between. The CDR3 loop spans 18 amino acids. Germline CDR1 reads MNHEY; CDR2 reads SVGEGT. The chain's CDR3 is CASSYEFGSGREGDEQFF. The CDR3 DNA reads TGTGCCAGCAGTTACGAGTTCGGTTCCGGCCGAGAGGGCGATGAGCAGTTCTTC.

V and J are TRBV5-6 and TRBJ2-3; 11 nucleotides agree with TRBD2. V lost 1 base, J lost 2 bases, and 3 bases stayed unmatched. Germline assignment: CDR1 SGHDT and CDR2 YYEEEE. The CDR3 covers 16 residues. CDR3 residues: CASSLFSGGDTDTQYF. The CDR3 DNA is TGTGCCAGCAGCTTGTTTAGCGGGGGGGACACAGATACGCAGTATTTT. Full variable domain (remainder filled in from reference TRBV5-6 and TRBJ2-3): DAGVTQSPTHLIKTRGQQVTLRCSPKSGHDTVSWYQQALGQGPQFIFQYYEEEERQRGNFPDRFSGHQFPNYSSELNVNALLLGDSALYLCASSLFSGGDTDTQYFGPGTRLTVL.

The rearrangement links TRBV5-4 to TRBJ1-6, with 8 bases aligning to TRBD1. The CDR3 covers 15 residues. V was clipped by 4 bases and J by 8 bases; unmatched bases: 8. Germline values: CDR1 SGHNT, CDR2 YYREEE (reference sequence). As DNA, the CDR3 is TGTGCCAGCAGCCGCTCACCGGGACAGGATTCACCCCTCCACTTT. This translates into CASSRSPGQDSPLHF.

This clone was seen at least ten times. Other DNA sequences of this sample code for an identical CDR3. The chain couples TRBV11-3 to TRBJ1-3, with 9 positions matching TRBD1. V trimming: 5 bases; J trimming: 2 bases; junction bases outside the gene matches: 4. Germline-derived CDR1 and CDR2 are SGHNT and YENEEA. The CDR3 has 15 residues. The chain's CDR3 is CASSPGQGPGNTIYF. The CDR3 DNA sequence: TGTGCCAGCAGCCCAGGACAGGGGCCTGGAAACACCATATATTTT.

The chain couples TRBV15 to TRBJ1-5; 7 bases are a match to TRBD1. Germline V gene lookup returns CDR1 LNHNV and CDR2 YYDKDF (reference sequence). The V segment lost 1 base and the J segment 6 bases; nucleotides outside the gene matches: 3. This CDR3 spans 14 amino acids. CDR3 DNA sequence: TGTGCCACCAGCAGAGTCAGGGGGAGTCAGCCCCAGCATTTT. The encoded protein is CATSRVRGSQPQHF. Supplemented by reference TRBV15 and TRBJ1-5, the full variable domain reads DAMVIQNPRYQVTQFGKPVTLSCSQTLNHNVMYWYQQKSSQAPKLLFHYYDKDFNNEADTPDNFQSRRPNTSFCFLDIRSPGLGDTAMYLCATSRVRGSQPQHFGDGTRLSIL.

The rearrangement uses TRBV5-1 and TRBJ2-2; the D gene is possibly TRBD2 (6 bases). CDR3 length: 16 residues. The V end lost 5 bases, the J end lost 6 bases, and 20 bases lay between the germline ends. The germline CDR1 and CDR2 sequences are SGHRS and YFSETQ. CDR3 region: CASSEFGGYASGELFF. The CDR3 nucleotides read TGCGCCAGCAGTGAGTTCGGGGGATACGCCTCCGGGGAGCTGTTTTTT.

CDR3 DNA: TGTGCCAGTAGTAGCGGGGGGGTGTCTGTTACGCAGTATTTT. As protein: CASSSGGVSVTQYF. The V and J genes are TRBV19 and TRBJ2-3; TRBD2 matches at 9 bases. The CDR3 contains 14 residues. CDR1 and CDR2 (germline): LNHDA, SQIVND (reference sequence). The junction had 7 bases not matched to a gene; V was cut back by 4 bases and J by 8 bases.

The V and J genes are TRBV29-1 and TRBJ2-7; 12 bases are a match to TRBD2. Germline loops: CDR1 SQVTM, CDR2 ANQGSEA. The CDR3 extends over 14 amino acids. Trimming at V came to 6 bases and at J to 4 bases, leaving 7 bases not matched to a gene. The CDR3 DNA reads TGCAGCGTGCTGACTAGCGGGAGACCATACGAGCAGTACTTC. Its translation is CSVLTSGRPYEQYF.

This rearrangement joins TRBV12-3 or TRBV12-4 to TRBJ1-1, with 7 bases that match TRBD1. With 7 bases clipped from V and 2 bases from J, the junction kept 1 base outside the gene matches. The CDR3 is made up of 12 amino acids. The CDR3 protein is CASNRGNTEAFF. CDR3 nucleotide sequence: TGTGCCAGCAACAGGGGCAACACTGAAGCTTTCTTT.

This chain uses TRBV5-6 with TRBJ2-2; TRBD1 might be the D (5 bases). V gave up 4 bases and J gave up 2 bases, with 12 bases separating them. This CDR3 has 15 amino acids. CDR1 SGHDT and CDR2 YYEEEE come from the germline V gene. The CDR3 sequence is CASSPVWGNTGELFF. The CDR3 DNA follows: TGTGCCAGCAGCCCGGTTTGGGGCAACACCGGGGAGCTGTTTTTT.

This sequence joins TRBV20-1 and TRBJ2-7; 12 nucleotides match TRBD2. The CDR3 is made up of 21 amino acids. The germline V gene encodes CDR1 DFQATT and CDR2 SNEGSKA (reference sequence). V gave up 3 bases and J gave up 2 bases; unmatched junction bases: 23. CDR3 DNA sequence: TGCAGTGCTAGTGGGACTGCTTTCGGGCTAGCGGGAGGGAAGGGTACCTACGAGCAGTACTTC. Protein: CSASGTAFGLAGGKGTYEQYF.

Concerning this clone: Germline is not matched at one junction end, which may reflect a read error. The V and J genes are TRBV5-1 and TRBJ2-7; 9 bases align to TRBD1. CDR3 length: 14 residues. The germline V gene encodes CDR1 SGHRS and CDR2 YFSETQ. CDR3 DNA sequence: TGTGCCAGCAGCTTGGGACAGGGATTCTCCGAGCAGTACTTC. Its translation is CASSLGQGFSEQYF.

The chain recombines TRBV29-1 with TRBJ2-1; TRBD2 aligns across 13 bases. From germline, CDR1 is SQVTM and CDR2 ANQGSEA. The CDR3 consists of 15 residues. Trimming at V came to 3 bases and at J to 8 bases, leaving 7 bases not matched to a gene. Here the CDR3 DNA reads TGCAGCGTTGATGGGACTAGCGGGAATTATGATGAGCAGTTCTTC. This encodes CSVDGTSGNYDEQFF.

CDR3 residues: CASSPLPGQGAHEQYF. Written as DNA, the CDR3 is TGTGCCAGCTCACCACTGCCGGGACAGGGGGCCCACGAGCAGTACTTC. The chain couples TRBV18 to TRBJ2-7, with TRBD1 matching over 12 bases. The CDR3 contains 16 residues. Per the germline V gene, CDR1 is KGHSH and CDR2 is LQKENI. Trimming at V came to 1 base and at J to 5 bases, leaving 6 bases not matched to a gene.

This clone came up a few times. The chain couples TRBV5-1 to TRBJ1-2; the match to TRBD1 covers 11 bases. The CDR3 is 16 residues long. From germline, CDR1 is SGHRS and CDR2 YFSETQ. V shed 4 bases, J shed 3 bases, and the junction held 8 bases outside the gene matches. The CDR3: CASSMGTGGRDYGYTF. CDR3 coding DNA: TGCGCCAGCAGCATGGGGACAGGGGGTCGAGACTATGGCTACACCTTC. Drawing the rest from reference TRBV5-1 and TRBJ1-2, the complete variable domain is KAGVTQTPRYLIKTRGQQVTLSCSPISGHRSVSWYQQTPGQGLQFLFEYFSETQRNKGNFPGRFSGRQFSNSRSEMNVSTLELGDSALYLCASSMGTGGRDYGYTFGSGTRLTVV.

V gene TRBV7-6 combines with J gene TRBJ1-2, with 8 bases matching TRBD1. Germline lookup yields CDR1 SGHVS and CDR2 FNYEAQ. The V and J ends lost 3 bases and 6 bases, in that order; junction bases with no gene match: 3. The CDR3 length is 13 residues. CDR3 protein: CASSLDRANGYTF. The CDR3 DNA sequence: TGTGCCAGCAGCTTGGACAGGGCGAATGGCTACACCTTC.

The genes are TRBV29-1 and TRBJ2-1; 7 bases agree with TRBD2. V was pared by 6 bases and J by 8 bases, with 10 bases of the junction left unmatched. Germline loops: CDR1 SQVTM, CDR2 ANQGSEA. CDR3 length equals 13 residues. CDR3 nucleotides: TGCAGCGTATCGAGCGGGACGGGCTATGAGCAGTTCTTC. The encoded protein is CSVSSGTGYEQFF.

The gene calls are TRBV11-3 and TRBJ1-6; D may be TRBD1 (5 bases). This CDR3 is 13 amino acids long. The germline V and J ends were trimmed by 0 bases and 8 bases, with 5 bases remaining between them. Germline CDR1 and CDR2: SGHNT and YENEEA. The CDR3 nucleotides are TGTGCCAGCAGCTTAGACAGGGATTCACCCCTCCACTTT. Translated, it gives CASSLDRDSPLHF.

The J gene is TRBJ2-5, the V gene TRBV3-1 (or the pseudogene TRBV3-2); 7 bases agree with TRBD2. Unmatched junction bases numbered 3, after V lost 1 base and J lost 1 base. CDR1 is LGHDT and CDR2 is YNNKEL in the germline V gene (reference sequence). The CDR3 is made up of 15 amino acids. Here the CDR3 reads CASSQGPSGQETQYF. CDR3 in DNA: TGTGCCAGCAGCCAAGGACCTAGCGGCCAAGAGACCCAGTACTTC.

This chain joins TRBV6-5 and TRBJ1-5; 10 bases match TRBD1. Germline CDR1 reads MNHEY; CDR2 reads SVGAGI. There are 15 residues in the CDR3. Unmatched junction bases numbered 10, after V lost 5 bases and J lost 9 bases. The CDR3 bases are TGTGCCAGCAGTCCTGGGACAGGGGAGAGGCGGCCCCAGCATTTT. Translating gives CASSPGTGERRPQHF.

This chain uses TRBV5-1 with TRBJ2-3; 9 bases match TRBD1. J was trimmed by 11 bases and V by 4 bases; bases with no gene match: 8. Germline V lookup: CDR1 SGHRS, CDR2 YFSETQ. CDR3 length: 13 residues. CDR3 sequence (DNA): TGCGCCAGCAGCACTGGACAGGGGCCCTTGCAGTATTTT. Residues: CASSTGQGPLQYF.